This record concerns one T cell receptor beta chain sequence. This record belongs to a study of cytomegalovirus exposure and HLA in healthy donors. Germline CDR1 MNHEY, CDR2 SVGAGI. V shed 5 bases and J 3 bases; nucleotides not matched to a gene: 5. This CDR3 has 15 residues. The PCR made use of 60 Vbeta and 13 Jbeta primers. Method: immunoSEQ multiplex PCR; TCRdb's copy keeps in-frame clones and lacks some. The sample includes some 78,000 clones, under 90% seen only once; the top ten take roughly 30%. This clonotype originated in a man over 45 in good health and CMV-seropositive. Sequencing was performed on PBMCs. This rearrangement joins TRBV6-5 to TRBJ2-1, with 9 bases lining up with TRBD1. The DNA for the CDR3 is TGTGCCAGCAGTAACACAGGGGGCAGCTACAATGAGCAGTTCTTC. This codes for CASSNTGGSYNEQFF.